This T cell receptor beta chain appears in the sequencing data of a study of cytomegalovirus exposure and HLA in healthy donors. The wider study: There were 90 million to 130 million unique TCR beta sequences, drawn from 150 million to 200 million T cells, in an earlier analysis. Most donors, 80% to 90% of over 350 genotyped, fell in the Caucasian-associated ancestry cluster. Study-wide results and limits: Reported findings show TCR beta sequences accurately forecast HLA-A and HLA-B alleles in most subjects.

Concerning this clone: Its antigen is as yet unknown.

Researchers ran the PCR with 60 Vbeta and 13 Jbeta primers. Method: immunoSEQ multiplex PCR; TCRdb's copy keeps in-frame clones and lacks some. The sample includes about 140,000 clones, around four fifths of them seen just once. This TCR derives from a young man in good health and CMV-seropositive. The source material was PBMCs.

The chain's CDR3 is CASSAPGTGKPYEQYF. CDR3 DNA: TGTGCCAGCAGTGCCCCCGGGACAGGGAAACCCTACGAGCAGTACTTC. The chain has TRBV28 and TRBJ2-7; TRBD1 matches 9 bases. This CDR3 is 16 amino acids long. V trimming: 5 bases; J trimming: 2 bases; junction bases outside the gene matches: 10. Germline V gene sequence: CDR1 MDHEN, CDR2 SYDVKM.